Below are 29 T cell receptor beta chains sequenced from a single sample in a study of CD8 T cell repertoires and HIV-1 epitope variants. Measured with immunoSEQ multiplex PCR; TCRdb has only the in-frame clones, and not every one. This sample has roughly 100,000 clones, with around 75% found just once. Material for sequencing was uncultured baseline CD8+ T cells from peripheral blood mononuclear cells (PBMCs). These receptors came from a male donor with HIV.

V usage is TRBV9 and J usage is TRBJ2-1; 13 bases align to TRBD2. Per the germline V gene, CDR1 is SGDLS and CDR2 is YYNGEE. The trim removed 3 bases at V and 7 bases at J, leaving 10 bases unmatched. The CDR3 runs 17 residues. The CDR3 DNA reads as TGTGCCAGCAGCGAAGGGACTAGCGGGATATTGGGGAATGAGCAGTTCTTC. Amino acid sequence: CASSEGTSGILGNEQFF.

The chain recombines TRBV28 with TRBJ2-7; 9 nucleotides line up with TRBD1. This CDR3 is built from 13 residues. Per germline, CDR1 MDHEN and CDR2 SYDVKM. V trimming: 7 bases; J trimming: 6 bases; junction bases outside the gene matches: 7. CDR3 region: CASIGDRVGEQYF. The CDR3 region has the DNA TGTGCCAGCATTGGGGACAGGGTGGGCGAGCAGTACTTC.

This clone came up once. V and J are TRBV30 and TRBJ2-7; the D gene could be TRBD1 or TRBD2 (5 bases each). In germline, CDR1 is GTSNPN, CDR2 SVGIG (reference sequence). The V end lost 1 base, the J end lost 1 base, and 8 bases lay between the germline ends. The CDR3 covers 13 residues. Here the CDR3 reads CAWSGGISYEQYF. CDR3 nucleotide sequence: TGTGCCTGGAGTGGGGGGATATCCTACGAGCAGTACTTC. Using reference TRBV30 and TRBJ2-7 for the parts outside the CDR3, the full variable domain is SQTIHQWPATLVQPVGSPLSLECTVEGTSNPNLYWYRQAAGRGLQLLFYSVGIGQISSEVPQNLSASRPQDRQFILSSKKLLLSDSGFYLCAWSGGISYEQYFGPGTRLTVT.

Concerning this clone itself: Relative to the germline gene, one junction end is altered; a read error may explain this. The genes are TRBV7-9 and TRBJ1-6; TRBD1 is a possible D gene (5 bases). The CDR3 runs 14 residues. Per germline, CDR1 SEHNR and CDR2 FQNEAQ (reference sequence). The CDR3 bases are TGTGCCAGCGGCTTAGCGGAGGCAGGGTCACCCCTCCACTTT. Translation gives CASGLAEAGSPLHF.

The chain links TRBV29-1 to TRBJ2-3; D not resolved. Germline V CDR1 and CDR2: SQVTM, ANQGSEA. The CDR3 contains 14 residues. V shed 1 base and J shed 6 bases, with 14 bases lying between them. CDR3 region: CSVEGLRALDTQYF. The CDR3 bases are TGCAGCGTTGAAGGCCTCCGGGCTCTGGATACGCAGTATTTT.

The genes are TRBV6-6 and TRBJ1-3, with a tentative D call TRBD1 (5 bases). The V gene's germline CDR1 is MNHNY and CDR2 SVGAGI (reference sequence). This CDR3 has 15 residues. The V end was cut by 0 bases, the J end by 4 bases, with 10 bases between. The CDR3 region has the DNA TGTGCCAGCAGTTACTCGCCAGGGCTCGGAAACACCATATATTTT. This codes for CASSYSPGLGNTIYF.

This CDR3 reads CASSSGQGLNTEAFF. The CDR3 DNA reads TGTGCCAGCAGTTCTGGACAGGGCCTAAACACTGAAGCTTTCTTT. This chain links TRBV28 with TRBJ1-1; 8 bases line up with TRBD1. J was trimmed by 2 bases and V by 4 bases; bases with no gene match: 6. The V gene's germline CDR1 is MDHEN and CDR2 SYDVKM. This CDR3 has 15 residues.

This clone was seen only once. V is TRBV5-8 and J is TRBJ1-3, with 7 bases fitting TRBD1. The CDR3 is 16 residues long. The germline gives CDR1 SGHTS, CDR2 YDEGEE. V dropped 4 bases and J dropped 0; count of bases not matched to a gene: 7. CDR3 region: CASSPTGQYSGNTIYF. Written as DNA, the CDR3 is TGTGCCAGCAGCCCGACAGGGCAATACTCTGGAAACACCATATATTTT.

CDR3 nucleotides: TGTGCCAGCAGCATCGGGACAGGTGGCACCGGGGAGCTGTTTTTT. This encodes CASSIGTGGTGELFF. The chain employs TRBV5-6 and TRBJ2-2, with 8 bases matching TRBD1. Germline V CDR1 and CDR2: SGHDT, YYEEEE. This CDR3 comprises 15 residues. The V and J ends lost 4 bases and 4 bases, in that order; junction bases with no gene match: 6.

A few counts support this clone. The chain recombines TRBV30 with TRBJ1-6, with D unresolved. Germline CDR1 and CDR2: GTSNPN and SVGIG (reference sequence). Between the trimmed V and J ends, which lost 2 bases and 13 bases, there was a span of 12 bases. The CDR3 extends over 12 amino acids. The CDR3 region is CAWSLTGGPLHF. The CDR3 nucleotides read TGTGCCTGGAGTCTGACGGGTGGGCCCCTCCACTTT.

The genes are TRBV7-8 and TRBJ1-4; TRBD1 matches 7 bases. This CDR3 has 15 residues. V trimming: 1 base; J trimming: 5 bases; junction bases outside the gene matches: 4. Germline CDR1 and CDR2: SGHVS and FQNEAQ. The DNA for the CDR3 is TGTGCCAGCAGCTTAGGAGGCAGGGGGAATGAAAAACTGTTTTTT. It translates to CASSLGGRGNEKLFF.

With regard to this clone: The junction departs from germline at one end; a sequencing error may be responsible. The rearrangement links TRBV7-9 to TRBJ2-5; 8 nucleotides align to TRBD1. Per germline, CDR1 SEHNR and CDR2 FQNEAQ (reference sequence). CDR3 length: 14 residues. The CDR3 region is CATRQGAGQGTQYF. The CDR3 DNA follows: TGTGCCACCCGCCAGGGGGCCGGGCAAGGGACCCAGTACTTC.

This clone was picked up a small number of times. The chain couples TRBV11-2 to TRBJ2-7; D not certain. Germline-derived CDR1 and CDR2 are SGHAT and FQNNGV. This CDR3 spans 17 amino acids. V was pared by 5 bases and J by 0 bases, with 20 bases between. Here the CDR3 DNA reads TGTGCCAGCAGCCCCCGAGCAGGTCCCTCTAGCTCCTACGAGCAGTACTTC. This codes for CASSPRAGPSSSYEQYF.

This chain joins TRBV28 and TRBJ2-7; TRBD2 is a possible D gene (6 bases). The CDR3 consists of 14 residues. With 4 bases removed from V and 1 base from J, the gap between germline ends came to 11 bases. The germline V gene has CDR1 MDHEN and CDR2 SYDVKM. The CDR3 sequence: CASSWGDGSYEQYF. The CDR3 DNA sequence: TGTGCCAGCAGTTGGGGGGACGGGTCCTACGAGCAGTACTTC.

This chain joins TRBV7-6 and TRBJ2-7; 10 nucleotides match TRBD1. This CDR3 contains 14 residues. Germline CDR1 SGHVS, CDR2 FNYEAQ. The trim removed 3 bases at V and 5 bases at J, leaving 4 bases unmatched. Written as DNA, the CDR3 is TGTGCCAGCAGCTTCGGGACAGGGGCCAACGAGCAGTACTTC. Its translation: CASSFGTGANEQYF.

In this sample, this clone turned up a few times. The J gene is TRBJ1-2, the V gene TRBV14, with D unclear. The CDR3 totals 14 residues. Trimming pared 2 bases from V and 0 bases from J, leaving 7 bases between. CDR1 SGHDN and CDR2 FVKESK come from the germline V gene. CDR3 bases: TGTGCCAGCAGCCAACTAGCAGCTAACTATGGCTACACCTTC. Protein sequence: CASSQLAANYGYTF.

In this sample, this clone turned up once. This chain connects TRBV20-1 to TRBJ2-7; D call uncertain. V was shortened by 0 bases and J by 8 bases, with 5 bases between the two germline ends. The germline gives CDR1 DFQATT, CDR2 SNEGSKA (reference sequence). This CDR3 has 10 amino acids. This CDR3 is CSARDHQQYF. In nucleotides, the CDR3 is TGCAGTGCTAGAGACCATCAGCAGTACTTC.

J is TRBJ1-2 and V is TRBV28; D not resolved. With 6 bases removed from V and 8 bases from J, the gap between germline ends came to 22 bases. This CDR3 contains 15 residues. Germline V CDR1 and CDR2: MDHEN, SYDVKM. The CDR3 sequence is CASRTGAVALSGYTF. The CDR3 coding sequence is TGTGCCAGCAGAACCGGAGCGGTAGCCCTCTCCGGCTACACCTTC.

The rearrangement uses TRBV7-9 and TRBJ2-6; D call uncertain. Trimming left V 5 bases short and J 2 bases short, with 13 bases between. The V gene's germline CDR1 is SEHNR and CDR2 FQNEAQ (reference sequence). The CDR3 consists of 16 residues. The DNA of the CDR3 is TGTGCCAGCAGCCCCCCCCTGGGCCCTGGGGCCAACGTCCTGACTTTC. Its translation is CASSPPLGPGANVLTF.

The chain carries TRBV4-2 and TRBJ2-1, with 7 bases matching TRBD2. The germline V gene has CDR1 LGHNA and CDR2 YNFKEQ. V gave up 0 bases and J gave up 10 bases; unmatched junction bases: 9. CDR3 size: 15 residues. CDR3 nucleotide sequence: TGTGCCAGCAGCCAAGAAAGTGGGGGGGTAGGGGAGCAGTTCTTC. Amino acids: CASSQESGGVGEQFF.

V gene TRBV6-5 combines with J gene TRBJ2-3, with 7 nucleotides matching TRBD2. This CDR3 is 15 amino acids long. CDR1 MNHEY and CDR2 SVGAGI come from the germline V gene. Trimming took 6 bases from V and 0 from J; bases not matched to a gene: 6. The CDR3 loop is CASSLAGDSTDTQYF. The CDR3 DNA sequence: TGTGCCAGCAGCCTTGCGGGGGATAGCACAGATACGCAGTATTTT.

This chain uses TRBV7-9 with TRBJ1-1; D gene uncertain. The V end lost 4 bases, the J end lost 1 base, and 7 bases lay between the germline ends. The CDR3 has 13 residues. Germline V CDR1 and CDR2: SEHNR, FQNEAQ (reference sequence). The chain's CDR3 is CASSSPGNTEAFF. The CDR3 DNA reads TGTGCCAGCAGCTCCCCGGGGAACACTGAAGCTTTCTTT.

The CDR3 nucleotides are TGTGCCAGCAGCTTTGTGGTGGAGAGCAATCAGCCCCAGCATTTT. Translating it yields CASSFVVESNQPQHF. The chain joins TRBV5-5 to TRBJ1-5; D gene uncertain. The CDR3 sequence is 15 residues long. Germline V CDR1 and CDR2: SGHKS, YYEKEE (reference sequence). V gave up 2 bases and J gave up 1 base, with 10 bases separating them.

The rearrangement links TRBV5-1 to TRBJ2-1, with 9 bases fitting TRBD2. J lost 3 bases, V lost 2 bases, and 3 bases had no gene match. CDR3 size: 15 residues. Germline CDR1 SGHRS, CDR2 YFSETQ. The CDR3 loop reads CASSFSGGNYNEQFF. The CDR3 coding sequence is TGCGCCAGCAGCTTTAGCGGGGGAAACTACAATGAGCAGTTCTTC.

CDR3 amino acids: CASSLGLAGGRYEQYF. DNA of the CDR3: TGTGCCAGCAGCCTGGGACTAGCGGGGGGAAGGTACGAGCAGTACTTC. The chain is built from TRBV7-2 and TRBJ2-7; 15 bases align to TRBD2. Per the germline V gene, CDR1 is SGHTA and CDR2 is FQGNSA. Germline trimming cut 5 bases from V and 4 bases from J; bases unmatched to any gene: 6. The length of the CDR3 is 16 residues.

The V and J genes are TRBV30 and TRBJ1-4; 8 bases are a match to TRBD1. The ends lost 2 bases at V and 8 bases at J; junction bases unmatched: 7. The germline V gene has CDR1 GTSNPN and CDR2 SVGIG (reference sequence). This CDR3 contains 14 residues. This CDR3 is CAWSTTWTGEKLFF. The DNA of the CDR3 is TGTGCCTGGAGTACGACTTGGACAGGGGAAAAACTGTTTTTT.

The V call is TRBV7-2, the J call TRBJ2-5; the D gene is possibly TRBD2 (6 bases). CDR3 length: 15 residues. Germline values: CDR1 SGHTA, CDR2 FQGNSA. V was cut by 4 bases and J by 1 base, with 13 bases left in between. CDR3 in DNA: TGTGCCAGCAGCTCCCCGGGAGAGACCCAAGAGACCCAGTACTTC. Encoded protein: CASSSPGETQETQYF.

At least ten counts were recorded for this clone. The V and J genes are TRBV9 and TRBJ2-5, with D unclear. Trimming shortened V by 4 bases and J by 1 base, and 11 bases separated the two germline ends. Germline V gene data show CDR1 as SGDLS and CDR2 as YYNGEE. This CDR3 is built from 14 residues. The CDR3 here is CASSPQGIQETQYF. CDR3 coding DNA: TGTGCCAGCAGCCCCCAAGGCATCCAAGAGACCCAGTACTTC. The full variable domain, in which reference TRBV9 and TRBJ2-5 provide the parts outside the CDR3, is DSGVTQTPKHLITATGQRVTLRCSPRSGDLSVYWYQQSLDQGLQFLIQYYNGEERAKGNILERFSAQQFPDLHSELNLSSLELGDSALYFCASSPQGIQETQYFGPGTRLLVL.

The J gene is TRBJ2-3, the V gene TRBV23-1; D possibly matches TRBD1 or TRBD2 (6 bases each). TRBV23-1 is filed as an ORF, its function uncertain. The CDR3 runs 15 residues. Trimming stripped 8 bases from V and 4 bases from J, with 19 bases between. CDR3 sequence reads: CASPPGTSGADTQYF. In DNA form, the CDR3 reads TGCGCCAGCCCTCCCGGGACATCGGGGGCAGATACGCAGTATTTT.